This T cell receptor beta chain was recorded in a study of early T cells in non-severe SARS-CoV-2 infection (dated by TCRdb to the early 2020s). Concerning the study at large: Because TCR sequencing was done on bulk RNA from unsorted whole blood, the alpha and beta chains could not be paired. Findings and caveats that apply to the study as a whole: Matching against VDJdb was skewed toward anti-spike CD8 responses, likely underestimated virus-specific expansions, and missed private and CD4 specificities.

This was a case-control study nested in a cohort of healthcare workers in London, UK, who had nasopharyngeal swab PCR tests and blood samples taken every week. Healthcare workers were recruited between 23 and 31 March 2020, during the week of the UK lockdown, and were followed weekly for up to roughly 16 weeks. This clonotype was found a few times. Its target antigen remains unknown. No base qualities exist here, and no much larger clone lies one base off it. The library was obtained by 5' RACE. Sequencing took place on a NextSeq 500. Unique molecular identifiers were attached to individual cDNA molecules in the TCR library protocol so that sequencing error and PCR bias could be corrected. Sequencing covered both TCR alpha and beta chains, and within each sample the abundances of alpha and beta sequences were tightly co-correlated. Under the source paper's analysis protocol: V gene, J gene and CDR3 annotation of TCR sequences was performed with Decombinator V4. Expanded TCRs were defined as changing significantly between any two time points under a Poisson model with p below 0.0001. TCR abundances were normalised to the total number of TCRs sequenced per sample and expressed as counts per million. MAIT TCRs were defined by TRAV1-2 paired with TRAJ12, TRAJ20 or TRAJ33, and iNKT TCRs by TRAV10 paired with TRAJ18. VDJdb, accessed on 1 November 2021, was searched for TCRs annotated for CMV, EBV and SARS-CoV-2, and TCRs annotated for more than one antigen were excluded. TCRdb applied fastp at Q25 and MiXCR to the public reads, then kept only in-frame beta chains. Rows with one shared CDR3 protein collapse into an entry with the most common genes and DNA. Here the V and J calls rest on TCRdb's processing, not on the authors' analysis. The sample records roughly 80,000 distinct CDR3 sequences, about 10% of which are singletons. The ten top clones hold approximately 12% of the sample.

From V the trimming removes 1 base and from J it removes 0 bases, while the gene matches leave 5 bases of the junction unaccounted for. CDR1 SGHAT and CDR2 FQDESV are derived from the germline V gene (reference sequence). The CDR3 numbers 16 residues from cysteine through phenylalanine. Of the read, only the CDR3 DNA is kept; its 48 bases are in frame from base 1. The sequence was collected from an adult who was a healthcare worker with PCR-confirmed SARS-CoV-2 infection or an uninfected control (not recorded which). The source was whole blood, collected at baseline. The sequence joins TRBV11-1 to TRBJ2-7; TRBD1 fits 8 bases in the junction. The CDR3 here reads CASSLGRDRTSYEQYF. Here is the DNA: TGTGCCAGCAGCTTAGGTCGGGACAGGACCTCCTACGAGCAGTACTTC.